The 7 T cell receptor beta chains below were found in one sample sequenced in a study of T-cell memory formation after mild COVID-19. TCRdb analysed the 5' RACE reads with MiXCR anew, one entry per CDR3 protein. This table holds about 430,000 distinct CDR3 sequences, 24% found once. Sequencing was performed on PBMCs or a T cell subset sorted from them (not recorded which). The receptors were sampled from an adult woman who had mild COVID-19 (a few samples of this study predate the infection). Cell type and time point are not known.

The V and J genes are TRBV12-3 or TRBV12-4 and TRBJ1-2; the D gene is possibly TRBD1 (5 bases). V lost 3 bases, J lost 5 bases, and 7 bases lay in between. CDR3 length: 12 residues. The CDR3 DNA is TGTGCCAGCAGTTTGTGGGGGTATGGCTACACCTTC. Amino acid sequence: CASSLWGYGYTF.

The V and J genes are TRBV20-1 and TRBJ2-7, with TRBD2 matching over 13 bases. Germline-derived CDR1 and CDR2 are DFQATT and SNEGSKA (reference sequence). This CDR3 is built from 15 residues. J lost 6 bases, V lost 2 bases, and 7 bases had no gene match. CDR3: CSARTGTSGTGEQYF. The CDR3 DNA reads TGCAGTGCTAGAACCGGGACTAGCGGGACGGGCGAGCAGTACTTC.

The V call is TRBV2, the J call TRBJ1-6; tentatively, D is TRBD1 (5 bases). There are 16 residues in the CDR3. The V end was cut by 4 bases, the J end by 9 bases, with 19 bases between. Germline CDR1 reads SNHLY; CDR2 reads FYNNEI. The DNA of the CDR3 is TGTGCCAGCAGTGTGAACCGAGGGGACTCAGGTTCACCCCTCCACTTT. Protein: CASSVNRGDSGSPLHF.

V and J are TRBV29-1 and TRBJ2-1; 10 nucleotides align to TRBD1. The V gene end was trimmed by 5 bases and the J gene end by 4 bases; junction bases not matched to a gene: 5. Germline V lookup: CDR1 SQVTM, CDR2 ANQGSEA. CDR3 length: 14 residues. CDR3 sequence reads: CSVSGQGIYNEQFF. Here the CDR3 DNA reads TGCAGCGTTTCGGGACAGGGGATTTACAATGAGCAGTTCTTC.

V gene TRBV7-8 combines with J gene TRBJ2-2; TRBD1 or TRBD2 may be the D gene (5 bases each). Trimming took 0 bases from V and 3 from J, leaving 20 bases between them. Germline CDR1 SGHVS, CDR2 FQNEAQ. The CDR3 length is 19 residues. CDR3 in DNA: TGTGCCAGCAGCTTAGCCTCCCATCGGATGAGGGGACACACCGGGGAGCTGTTTTTT. Its protein is CASSLASHRMRGHTGELFF. Filled out from reference TRBV7-8 and TRBJ2-2, the complete variable domain reads GAGVSQSPRYKVAKRGQDVALRCDPISGHVSLFWYQQALGQGPEFLTYFQNEAQLDKSGLPSDRFFAERPEGSVSTLKIQRTQQEDSAVYLCASSLASHRMRGHTGELFFGEGSRLTVL.

The V and J genes are TRBV2 and TRBJ1-6; 9 nucleotides match TRBD1. The V and J ends lost 2 bases and 7 bases, in that order; junction bases with no gene match: 3. Per the germline V gene, CDR1 is SNHLY and CDR2 is FYNNEI. The length of the CDR3 is 15 residues. The CDR3 DNA sequence: TGTGCCAGCAGTGAACGGGACAGGGTCAATTCACCCCTCCACTTT. Protein product: CASSERDRVNSPLHF.

This chain links TRBV3-1 with TRBJ1-5, with D possibly TRBD1 on 5 matching bases. Trimming cost V 3 bases and J 4 bases, with 10 bases left between them. CDR1 is LGHDT and CDR2 is YNNKEL in the germline V gene (reference sequence). This CDR3 region has 14 residues. The CDR3 coding sequence is TGTGCCAGCAGCCAGGCAGGGTATAATCAGCCCCAGCATTTT. Protein sequence: CASSQAGYNQPQHF.